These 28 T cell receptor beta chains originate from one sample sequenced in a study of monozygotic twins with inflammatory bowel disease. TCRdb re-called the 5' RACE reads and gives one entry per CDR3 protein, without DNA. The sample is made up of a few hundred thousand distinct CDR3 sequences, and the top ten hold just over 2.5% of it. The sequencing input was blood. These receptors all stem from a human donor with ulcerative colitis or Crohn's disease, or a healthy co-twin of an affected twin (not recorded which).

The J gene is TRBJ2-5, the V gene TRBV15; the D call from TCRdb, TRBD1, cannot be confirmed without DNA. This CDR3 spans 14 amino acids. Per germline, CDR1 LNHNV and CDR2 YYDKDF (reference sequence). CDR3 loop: CATSRDRGRETQYF.

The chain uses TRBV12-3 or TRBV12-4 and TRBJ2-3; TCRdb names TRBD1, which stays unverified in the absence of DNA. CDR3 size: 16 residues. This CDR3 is CASAPSGFKTGDTQYF.

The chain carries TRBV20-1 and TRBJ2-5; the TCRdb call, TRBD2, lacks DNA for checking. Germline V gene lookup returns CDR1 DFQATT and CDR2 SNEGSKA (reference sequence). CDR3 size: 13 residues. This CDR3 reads CSARGTHQETQYF.

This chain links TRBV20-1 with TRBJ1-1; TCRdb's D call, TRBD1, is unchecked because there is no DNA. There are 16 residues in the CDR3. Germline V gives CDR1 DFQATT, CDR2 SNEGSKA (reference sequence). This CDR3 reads CSAQPGTGGFFTEAFF.

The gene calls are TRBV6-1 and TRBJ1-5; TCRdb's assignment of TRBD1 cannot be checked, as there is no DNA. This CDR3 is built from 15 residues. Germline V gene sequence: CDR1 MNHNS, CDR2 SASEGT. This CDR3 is CASTLGVQGLGPQHF.

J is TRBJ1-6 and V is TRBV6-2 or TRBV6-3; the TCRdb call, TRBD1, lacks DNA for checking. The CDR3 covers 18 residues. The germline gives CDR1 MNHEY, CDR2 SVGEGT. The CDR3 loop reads CASSSGTGFLALNSPLHF.

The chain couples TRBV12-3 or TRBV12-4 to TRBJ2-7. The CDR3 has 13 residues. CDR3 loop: CASSFFATYEQYF.

The CDR3 here is CASSLGTRNSNQPQHF. J is TRBJ1-5 and V is TRBV5-1; TCRdb's D gene call, TRBD1, goes unchecked for lack of DNA. Germline values: CDR1 SGHRS, CDR2 YFSETQ. CDR3 size: 16 residues.

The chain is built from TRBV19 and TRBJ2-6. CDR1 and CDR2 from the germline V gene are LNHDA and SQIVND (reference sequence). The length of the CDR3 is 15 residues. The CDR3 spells CASTKGSSGANVLTF.

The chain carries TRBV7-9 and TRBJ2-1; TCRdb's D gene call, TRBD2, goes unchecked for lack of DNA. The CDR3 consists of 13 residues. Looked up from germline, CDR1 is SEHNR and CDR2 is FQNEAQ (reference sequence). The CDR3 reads CASSLVRAGEQFF. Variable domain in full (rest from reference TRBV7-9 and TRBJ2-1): DTGVSQNPRHKITKRGQNVTFRCDPISEHNRLYWYRQTLGQGPEFLTYFQNEAQLEKSRLLSDRFSAERPKGSFSTLEIQRTEQGDSAMYLCASSLVRAGEQFFGPGTRLTVL.

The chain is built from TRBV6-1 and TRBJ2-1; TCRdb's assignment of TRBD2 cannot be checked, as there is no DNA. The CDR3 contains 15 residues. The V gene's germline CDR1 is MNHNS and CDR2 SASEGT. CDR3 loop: CASSEARRVYNEQFF.

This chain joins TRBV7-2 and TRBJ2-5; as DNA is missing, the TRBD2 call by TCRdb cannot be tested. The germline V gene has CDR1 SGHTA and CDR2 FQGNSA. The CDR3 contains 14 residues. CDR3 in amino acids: CASSLSGNRETQYF.

CDR3: CASPLLDSANTEAFF. The J gene is TRBJ1-1, the V gene TRBV5-8. The CDR3 runs 15 residues. Germline V gives CDR1 SGHTS, CDR2 YDEGEE.

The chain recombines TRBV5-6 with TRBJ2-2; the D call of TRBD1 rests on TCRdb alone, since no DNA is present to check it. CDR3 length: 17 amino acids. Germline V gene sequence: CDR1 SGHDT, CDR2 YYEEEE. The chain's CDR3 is CASSLGSVQGLTGELFF.

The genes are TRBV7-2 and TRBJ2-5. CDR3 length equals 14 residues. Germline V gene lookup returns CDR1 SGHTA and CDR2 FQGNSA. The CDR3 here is CASSQGLDRETQYF.

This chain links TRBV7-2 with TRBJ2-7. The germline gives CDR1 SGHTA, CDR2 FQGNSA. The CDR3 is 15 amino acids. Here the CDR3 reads CASSLFLGTTYEQYF.

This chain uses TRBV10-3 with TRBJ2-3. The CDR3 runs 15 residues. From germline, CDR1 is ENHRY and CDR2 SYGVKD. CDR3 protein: CAISPTYNTPDTQYF.

CDR3 in amino acids: CASSQEGGITSGANVLTF. The rearrangement uses TRBV3-1 and TRBJ2-6; without DNA, the TCRdb call of TRBD1 cannot be checked. The germline V gene encodes CDR1 LGHDT and CDR2 YNNKEL (reference sequence). The CDR3 has 18 residues.

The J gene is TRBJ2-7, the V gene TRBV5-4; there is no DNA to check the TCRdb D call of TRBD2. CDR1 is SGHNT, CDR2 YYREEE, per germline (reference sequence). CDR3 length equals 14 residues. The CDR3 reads CASSLGGFSYEQYF.

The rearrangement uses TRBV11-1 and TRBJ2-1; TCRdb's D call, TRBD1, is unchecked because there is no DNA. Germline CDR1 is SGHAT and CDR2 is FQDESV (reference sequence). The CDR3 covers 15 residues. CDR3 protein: CASSSTGTGANEQFF.

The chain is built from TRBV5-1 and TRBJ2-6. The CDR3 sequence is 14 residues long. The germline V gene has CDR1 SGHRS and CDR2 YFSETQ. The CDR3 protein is CASGPDSGANVLTF.

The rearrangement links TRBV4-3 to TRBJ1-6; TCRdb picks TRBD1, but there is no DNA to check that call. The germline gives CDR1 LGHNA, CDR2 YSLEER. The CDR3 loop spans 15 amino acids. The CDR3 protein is CASSQEGRGYSPLHF.

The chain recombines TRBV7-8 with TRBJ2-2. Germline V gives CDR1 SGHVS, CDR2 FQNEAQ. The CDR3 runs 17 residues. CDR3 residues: CASSLVYFYANTGELFF.

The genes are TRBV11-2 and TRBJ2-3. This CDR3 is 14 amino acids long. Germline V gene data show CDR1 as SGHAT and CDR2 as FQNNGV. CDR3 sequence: CASSFGPSTDTQYF.

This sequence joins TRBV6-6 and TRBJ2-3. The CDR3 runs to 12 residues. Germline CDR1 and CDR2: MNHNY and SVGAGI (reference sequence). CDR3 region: CASIGDTDTQYF.

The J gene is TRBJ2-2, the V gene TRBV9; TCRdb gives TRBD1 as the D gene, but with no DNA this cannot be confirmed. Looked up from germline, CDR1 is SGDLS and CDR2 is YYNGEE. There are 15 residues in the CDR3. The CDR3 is CASSVGGAATGELFF.

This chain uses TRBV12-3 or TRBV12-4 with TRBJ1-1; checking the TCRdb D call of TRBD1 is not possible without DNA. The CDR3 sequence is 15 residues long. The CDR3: CASSHRGEGNTEAFF.

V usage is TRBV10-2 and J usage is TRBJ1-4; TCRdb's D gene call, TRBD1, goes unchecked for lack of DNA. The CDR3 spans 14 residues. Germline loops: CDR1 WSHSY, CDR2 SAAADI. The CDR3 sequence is CASRTTGANKKLFF.